This TCR beta chain was recovered during a study of T cell responses to AZD1222 COVID-19 vaccine. TCRdb's copy holds only in-frame clones and misses some; the assay was immunoSEQ multiplex PCR. The sample has fewer than 200,000 clones; roughly 90% are singletons. This CDR3 region has 16 residues. Germline V gene sequence: CDR1 SGHDT, CDR2 YYEEEE. V lost 2 bases to trimming and J lost 7 bases; unmatched junction nucleotides: 9. The sample here was peripheral blood, taken 28 days after the second AZD1222 dose. The chain combines TRBV5-6 with TRBJ1-6, with 7 bases lining up with TRBD1. This TCR was sampled from an adult who received the AZD1222 COVID-19 vaccine. The CDR3 bases are TGTGCCAGCAGCTTCGATACAGGGACAGTAAATTCACCCCTCCACTTT. Translation gives CASSFDTGTVNSPLHF.